This TCR beta chain was retrieved from a study of molecular identifiers for immune sequencing clone quantification. Across the whole study: Naive CD8 cell RNA, from roughly 20,000 or 100,000 cells, was split five ways in replicates, with four sequenced. Regarding the study as a whole: Barcodes shared by identical TCR molecules could lead to underestimated sizes of highly expanded clones.

About this clonotype: What it binds is not known.

Construction of naive CD8 libraries employed about 20,000 to 1,100,000 sorted cells together with 10%, 30% or 50% RNA. MiXCR, run by TCRdb on the PCR reads, gives a single entry per CDR3 protein. The sample has roughly 630,000 distinct CDR3 sequences; around 25% are singletons. V lost 0 bases to trimming and J lost 2 bases; unmatched junction nucleotides: 9. CDR3 size: 18 residues. Germline V CDR1 and CDR2: MDHEN, SYDVKM. This rearrangement joins TRBV28 to TRBJ2-3; 9 bases map to TRBD2. This receptor was obtained from a human donor in good health. Some libraries in this study had Jurkat cell RNA spiked in. The sample was naive CD8+ T cells from blood, with Jurkat cell RNA spiked in. Subset reported: FACS-sorted CD8+CD4-CCR7+CD45RA+ naive T cells. This CDR3 reads CASSLWASTSGATDTQYF. The CDR3 coding sequence is TGTGCCAGCAGTTTATGGGCATCGACTAGCGGAGCCACAGATACGCAGTATTTT.